Shown below are 31 T cell receptor beta chains from a single sample sequenced in a study of blood T cells in healthy people across ages. The second PCR ran roughly 6 to 11 cycles with a sample-barcoded 5' primer and J-beta primers. Each CDR3 protein gets one entry after TCRdb re-called the 5' RACE reads with MiXCR. Counted here are about 760,000 distinct CDR3 sequences, about 61% occurring once; the ten biggest clones make up 20% to 30%. The sample was blood. These receptor sequences come from a man in his forties in good health.

This clonotype appeared a few times. V and J are TRBV3-1 and TRBJ2-5, with 8 bases identical to TRBD1. With V trimmed by 1 base and J by 0 bases, 4 bases remained unmatched. From germline, CDR1 is LGHDT and CDR2 YNNKEL (reference sequence). This CDR3 is 16 amino acids long. CDR3 amino acids: CASSQGGQGNQETQYF. The CDR3 DNA is TGTGCCAGCAGCCAAGGAGGACAGGGCAACCAAGAGACCCAGTACTTC.

The chain is built from TRBV14 and TRBJ1-2, with TRBD1 matching over 7 bases. Looked up from germline, CDR1 is SGHDN and CDR2 is FVKESK. Trimming at V came to 0 bases and at J to 8 bases, leaving 9 bases not matched to a gene. This CDR3 spans 15 amino acids. This CDR3 is CASSQDGPGGGGYTF. CDR3 in DNA: TGTGCCAGCAGCCAAGATGGCCCAGGGGGTGGAGGCTACACCTTC.

The CDR3 nucleotides are TGCAGTGCTAGTCCTTTTTTGACTAGCGGGAGTCGCCGCTACGAGCAGTACTTC. Its protein product is CSASPFLTSGSRRYEQYF. This sequence joins TRBV20-1 and TRBJ2-5; 12 bases align to TRBD2. The end of the DNA aligns better with TRBJ2-7, so the J call may be wrong. The CDR3 loop spans 18 amino acids. Per the germline V gene, CDR1 is DFQATT and CDR2 is SNEGSKA (reference sequence).

The chain links TRBV20-1 to TRBJ2-3, with TRBD2 as a possible D gene (6 bases). The CDR3 length is 16 residues. The V gene's germline CDR1 is DFQATT and CDR2 SNEGSKA (reference sequence). The V end lost 0 bases, the J end lost 3 bases, and 16 bases lay between the germline ends. This CDR3 reads CSAREPGLFLTDTQYF. The CDR3 nucleotides read TGCAGTGCTAGAGAACCGGGACTTTTTTTAACAGATACGCAGTATTTT.

V usage is TRBV9 and J usage is TRBJ2-5; 7 nucleotides agree with TRBD1. Trimming took 4 bases from V and 2 from J; bases not matched to a gene: 8. The CDR3 totals 15 residues. Looked up from germline, CDR1 is SGDLS and CDR2 is YYNGEE. CDR3: CASSISTGRQETQYF. The CDR3 nucleotides read TGTGCCAGCAGCATCTCGACAGGGCGTCAAGAGACCCAGTACTTC.

This clonotype has at least ten counts. The chain has TRBV28 and TRBJ2-5; a possible D gene is TRBD2 (5 bases). The germline V gene encodes CDR1 MDHEN and CDR2 SYDVKM. V was pared by 6 bases and J by 3 bases, with 11 bases between. CDR3 length equals 13 residues. CDR3 nucleotide sequence: TGTGCCAGCAGCCCTGGGCGGGAAGAGACCCAGTACTTC. Translating gives CASSPGREETQYF.

The chain recombines TRBV20-1 with TRBJ2-1; 11 positions agree with TRBD2. The last part of the DNA fits TRBJ2-7 better; the J call may be wrong. Germline V gives CDR1 DFQATT, CDR2 SNEGSKA (reference sequence). The CDR3 extends over 18 amino acids. The CDR3 DNA is TGCAGTGCTTTAGCCCTGATGGGACTAGCGGAGTCCTACAATGAGCAGTACTTC. Translating gives CSALALMGLAESYNEQYF.

A few counts support this clonotype. The chain has TRBV7-2 and TRBJ2-3, with TRBD2 identical over 8 bases. V lost 3 bases, J lost 2 bases, and 7 bases stayed unmatched. The germline CDR1 and CDR2 sequences are SGHTA and FQGNSA. The CDR3 has 16 amino acids. The CDR3 DNA reads TGTGCCAGCAGCTTGGCTACTAGCGGACTCACAGATACGCAGTATTTT. Translating gives CASSLATSGLTDTQYF.

This chain links TRBV20-1 with TRBJ2-7, with unresolved D. This CDR3 has 12 residues. The ends were cut back, 5 bases at V and 2 bases at J, with 10 bases in the middle. Germline-derived CDR1 and CDR2 are DFQATT and SNEGSKA (reference sequence). The CDR3: CSARSEAYEQYF. The CDR3 DNA follows: TGCAGTGCTCGGTCTGAAGCCTACGAGCAGTACTTC.

This clonotype was counted a few times. The CDR3 DNA sequence: TGCAGCGTCGACGACAGTCTGAGGGCCCAGTACTTC. Amino acids: CSVDDSLRAQYF. The gene calls are TRBV29-1 and TRBJ2-5, with D perhaps matching TRBD1 or TRBD2 (5 bases each). With 6 bases removed from V and 9 bases from J, the gap between germline ends came to 17 bases. Germline V gives CDR1 SQVTM, CDR2 ANQGSEA. CDR3 length equals 12 residues.

This chain joins TRBV11-2 and TRBJ2-5, with D perhaps matching TRBD1 or TRBD2 (5 bases each). The J call could be wrong; TRBJ2-7 is a better fit for the DNA end. Per germline, CDR1 SGHAT and CDR2 FQNNGV. CDR3 length: 17 residues. This CDR3 reads CASSPRAPGPMGDEQYF. DNA for the CDR3: TGTGCCAGCAGCCCCAGGGCCCCGGGACCTATGGGTGACGAGCAGTACTTC.

V gene TRBV7-6 combines with J gene TRBJ2-1; possible D gene TRBD1, 5 bases. The germline gives CDR1 SGHVS, CDR2 FNYEAQ. Between the trimmed V and J ends, which lost 2 bases and 0 bases, there was a span of 11 bases. This CDR3 is built from 16 residues. The CDR3 coding sequence is TGTGCCAGCAGCTTAAACAGGTGGAGCTCCTACAATGAGCAGTTCTTC. It yields the protein CASSLNRWSSYNEQFF.

The chain joins TRBV5-1 to TRBJ1-3; D is undetermined. The V and J ends lost 0 bases and 4 bases respectively, with 14 bases between them. CDR1 is SGHRS and CDR2 is YFSETQ in the germline V gene. This CDR3 comprises 16 residues. In DNA, the CDR3 is TGCGCCAGCAGCTTGGTTGGCCTCACTTACGGAAACACCATATATTTT. Protein product: CASSLVGLTYGNTIYF.

This clonotype was recorded once. The J gene is TRBJ1-3, the V gene TRBV25-1, with TRBD1 as a possible D gene (6 bases). The V and J ends lost 4 bases and 4 bases respectively, with 11 bases between them. This CDR3 has 14 amino acids. Germline CDR1 MGHDK, CDR2 SYGVNS. The CDR3 DNA is TGTGCCAGCAGTGCCCCGGGGGCAGGAAACACCATATATTTT. Translated, it gives CASSAPGAGNTIYF.

The chain has TRBV28 and TRBJ2-7, with 8 nucleotides matching TRBD2. The junction had 8 bases not matched to a gene; V was cut back by 3 bases and J by 1 base. The CDR3 consists of 16 residues. Germline CDR1 is MDHEN and CDR2 is SYDVKM. CDR3 DNA: TGTGCCAGCAGTTTTTTAGGCGGGAGGAGGTCCTACGAGCAGTACTTC. It encodes CASSFLGGRRSYEQYF.

The chain is built from TRBV20-1 and TRBJ2-3, with 10 bases identical to TRBD2. CDR1 and CDR2 from the germline V gene are DFQATT and SNEGSKA (reference sequence). V shed 5 bases, J shed 4 bases, and the junction held 9 bases outside the gene matches. The CDR3 is 15 amino acids. DNA for the CDR3: TGCAGTGCTTTTCTCCTAGCGGGAGTTTCAGATACGCAGTATTTT. Translation: CSAFLLAGVSDTQYF.

This clonotype came up a few times. The rearrangement uses TRBV7-3 and TRBJ1-6, with a tentative D call TRBD1 (5 bases). V shed 1 base and J shed 9 bases, with 13 bases lying between them. This CDR3 region has 15 residues. Germline V lookup: CDR1 SGHTA, CDR2 FQGTGA. The CDR3 DNA reads as TGTGCCAGCAGCTTAATAGGGGACCCTCGTTCACCCCTCCACTTT. It is translated as CASSLIGDPRSPLHF.

There are a few counts of this clonotype. The chain has TRBV12-3 or TRBV12-4 and TRBJ2-7; 9 bases line up with TRBD1. The CDR3 extends over 19 amino acids. Trimming took 5 bases from V and 1 from J; bases not matched to a gene: 18. This CDR3 is CASSPHIQTGTGPSYEQYF. The CDR3 DNA sequence: TGTGCCAGCAGTCCCCACATCCAAACCGGGACAGGGCCTTCCTACGAGCAGTACTTC.

CDR3: CASSQAVRGSEAFF. In DNA, the CDR3 is TGTGCCAGCAGCCAAGCGGTTCGCGGCTCTGAAGCTTTCTTT. The chain employs TRBV3-1 and TRBJ1-1; unclear D gene. The CDR3 loop spans 14 amino acids. The germline V and J ends were trimmed by 1 base and 6 bases, with 12 bases remaining between them. CDR1 LGHDT and CDR2 YNNKEL come from the germline V gene (reference sequence). Full variable domain (remainder filled in from reference TRBV3-1 and TRBJ1-1): DTAVSQTPKYLVTQMGNDKSIKCEQNLGHDTMYWYKQDSKKFLKIMFSYNNKELIINETVPNRFSPKSPDKAHLNLHINSLELGDSAVYFCASSQAVRGSEAFFGQGTRLTVV.

This clonotype was recorded a few times. This rearrangement joins TRBV12-3 or TRBV12-4 to TRBJ2-3; D is tentatively TRBD1 or TRBD2 (5 bases each). V lost 6 bases and J lost 6, with 10 bases in between. This CDR3 comprises 12 residues. CDR3 nucleotide sequence: TGTGCCAGCAGCGACGAGGGGGATACGCAGTATTTT. Its protein product is CASSDEGDTQYF.

The chain joins TRBV6-1 to TRBJ2-1; 8 bases fit TRBD2. The CDR3 length is 15 residues. The germline V gene encodes CDR1 MNHNS and CDR2 SASEGT. V lost 6 bases, J lost 9 bases, and 13 bases stayed unmatched. CDR3 in DNA: TGTGCCAGCAGCACTAGCGGCGCGAAGGAGGGTGAGCAGTTCTTC. This sequence encodes CASSTSGAKEGEQFF.

The chain combines TRBV7-9 with TRBJ1-4, with D possibly TRBD1 on 6 matching bases. CDR1 is SEHNR, CDR2 FQNEAQ, per germline (reference sequence). The CDR3 sequence is 14 residues long. Deletions cut 4 bases from V and 6 bases from J, with 12 bases between. CDR3: CASSSPGQHEKLFF. The CDR3 nucleotides read TGTGCCAGCAGCTCCCCGGGACAACATGAAAAACTGTTTTTT.

J is TRBJ1-6 and V is TRBV12-3 or TRBV12-4, with D possibly TRBD1 on 5 matching bases. The CDR3 covers 15 residues. The V gene lost 1 base and the J gene lost 10 bases, with 14 bases spanning the gap. CDR3 nucleotides: TGTGCCAGCAGTTTAGGGCGCGGGACTTTCTCACCCCTCCACTTT. Its protein is CASSLGRGTFSPLHF.

This clonotype appeared a few times. The chain has TRBV29-1 and TRBJ2-1; D possibly corresponds to TRBD1 (6 bases). With 0 bases removed from V and 15 bases from J, the gap between germline ends came to 15 bases. Germline CDR1 SQVTM, CDR2 ANQGSEA. CDR3 length equals 12 residues. The CDR3 here is CSVEDQGSGPFF. For the CDR3, the DNA is TGCAGCGTTGAAGATCAGGGGTCAGGTCCGTTCTTC.

V usage is TRBV27 and J usage is TRBJ2-7; D is possibly TRBD1 (5 bases). Germline values: CDR1 MNHEY, CDR2 SMNVEV (reference sequence). Trimming pared 6 bases from V and 2 bases from J, leaving 14 bases between. The CDR3 is made up of 14 amino acids. The CDR3, as DNA: TGTGCCAGCAGCCCTGGTGGGGCCCCCTACGAGCAGTACTTC. It translates to CASSPGGAPYEQYF.

The chain carries TRBV11-2 and TRBJ2-3; 11 nucleotides align to TRBD2. CDR1 is SGHAT and CDR2 is FQNNGV in the germline V gene. The CDR3 is made up of 15 amino acids. Germline trimming cut 7 bases from V and 0 bases from J; bases unmatched to any gene: 3. The CDR3 region is CASNRLAGSTDTQYF. The CDR3 DNA sequence: TGTGCCAGCAACCGACTAGCGGGAAGCACAGATACGCAGTATTTT.

V and J are TRBV10-3 and TRBJ1-4, with a tentative D call TRBD1 (6 bases). Germline V gives CDR1 ENHRY, CDR2 SYGVKD. The CDR3 totals 19 residues. V lost 0 bases to trimming and J lost 6 bases, with 23 bases between them. CDR3 bases: TGTGCCATCAGTGAGTCGAGAACGGTCCTACTAGGGGGTTATGAAAAACTGTTTTTT. Amino acids: CAISESRTVLLGGYEKLFF.

Only a few counts were recorded for this clonotype. The rearrangement uses TRBV9 and TRBJ2-5; 15 bases align to TRBD2. The germline V gene encodes CDR1 SGDLS and CDR2 YYNGEE. Trimming took 4 bases from V and 5 from J; bases not matched to a gene: 6. This CDR3 is built from 16 residues. The CDR3 reads CASSPWTSGGGETQYF. The CDR3 DNA reads as TGTGCCAGCAGCCCCTGGACTAGCGGGGGGGGTGAGACCCAGTACTTC.

The chain uses TRBV29-1 and TRBJ2-7; 13 bases agree with TRBD2. The CDR3 consists of 16 residues. Per the germline V gene, CDR1 is SQVTM and CDR2 is ANQGSEA. The V gene end was trimmed by 0 bases and the J gene end by 1 base; junction bases not matched to a gene: 3. CDR3 loop: CSVEDRLAGGSYEQYF. The CDR3 bases are TGCAGCGTTGAAGACCGACTAGCGGGAGGTTCCTACGAGCAGTACTTC.

The chain has TRBV12-3 or TRBV12-4 and TRBJ1-5; D may be TRBD1 (5 bases). This CDR3 contains 14 residues. V was pared by 5 bases and J by 2 bases, with 10 bases between. The CDR3 DNA reads as TGTGCCAGCAGTCTCAGGGAGCGCAATCAGCCCCAGCATTTT. As protein: CASSLRERNQPQHF.

The genes are TRBV28 and TRBJ2-4, with D perhaps TRBD1 (6 bases). The J call may not be correct, given that the DNA end is closer to TRBJ2-7. In germline, CDR1 is MDHEN, CDR2 SYDVKM. The CDR3 has 12 residues. CDR3 coding DNA: TGTGCCGTAGGCCAGGGGAACTACGAGCAGTACTTC. It encodes CAVGQGNYEQYF.